These 27 T cell receptor beta chains were all obtained from the same sample, sequenced in a study of blood T cell repertoires in COVID-19 (dated by TCRdb to the early 2020s). Receptors were amplified or captured by the immunoSEQ multiplex PCR assay. In its TCRdb copy, this immuneACCESS table keeps in-frame sequences only and misses some clones. Where compared with another copy, unresolved V genes explain less than half of these, and the others have no known cause. In this sample the table shows 300,000 to 400,000 clones, approximately 84% of which occur a single time. Under 1.3% of the sample is taken by the ten largest. The sequenced sample consisted of PBMCs or T cells enriched from blood (not recorded which). All receptors derive from a woman in her 30s who had recovered from COVID-19.

The rearrangement joins TRBV19 to TRBJ1-2; 8 nucleotides align to TRBD1. Unmatched junction bases numbered 4, after V lost 0 bases and J lost 4 bases. There are 15 residues in the CDR3. Germline V gives CDR1 LNHDA, CDR2 SQIVND (reference sequence). Written as DNA, the CDR3 is TGTGCCAGTAGTATAGATGACAGGGGATTCTATGGCTACACCTTC. Protein product: CASSIDDRGFYGYTF.

The rearrangement uses TRBV10-2 and TRBJ2-5; TRBD2 aligns across 12 bases. CDR3 size: 20 residues. V lost 2 bases, J lost 5 bases, and 18 bases stayed unmatched. The germline V gene encodes CDR1 WSHSY and CDR2 SAAADI. Here the CDR3 DNA reads TGCGCCAGCAGTGAGGGCGCTAGCGGGGGGGCCGAGGAGTTTTCGGAGACCCAGTACTTC. As protein: CASSEGASGGAEEFSETQYF.

This clone was observed a single time. V usage is TRBV25-1 and J usage is TRBJ1-4, with 10 bases that match TRBD1. CDR3 size: 15 residues. Germline V lookup: CDR1 MGHDK, CDR2 SYGVNS. Germline trimming cut 4 bases from V and 8 bases from J; bases unmatched to any gene: 7. This CDR3 is CASSAATGGGEKLFF. CDR3 DNA sequence: TGTGCCAGCAGTGCGGCGACAGGGGGCGGAGAAAAACTGTTTTTT.

The chain recombines TRBV11-3 with TRBJ2-1, with TRBD2 as a possible D gene (6 bases). CDR3 size: 18 residues. The V end lost 1 base, the J end lost 0 bases, and 16 bases lay between the germline ends. The germline gives CDR1 SGHNT, CDR2 YENEEA. CDR3 DNA: TGTGCCAGCAGCTTAGCCCCTGGGGCGGGGCGCTCCTACAATGAGCAGTTCTTC. Translation gives CASSLAPGAGRSYNEQFF.

Here the CDR3 DNA reads TGTGCCAGCAGTTACTCGAGGCTCTACGAGCAGTACTTC. Amino acid sequence: CASSYSRLYEQYF. The chain links TRBV6-2 or TRBV6-3 to TRBJ2-7; D gene uncertain. From germline, CDR1 is MNHEY and CDR2 SVGEGT. V was pared by 0 bases and J by 3 bases, with 6 bases between. This CDR3 has 13 amino acids.

This clone occurred once. The V call is TRBV7-2, the J call TRBJ1-1, with D possibly matching TRBD1 (6 bases). V gave up 0 bases and J gave up 0 bases, with 14 bases separating them. The CDR3 runs 17 residues. Germline CDR1 reads SGHTA; CDR2 reads FQGNSA. The CDR3 loop is CASSLAGGRGLNTEAFF. In nucleotides, the CDR3 is TGTGCCAGCAGCTTAGCTGGTGGCAGGGGATTGAACACTGAAGCTTTCTTT.

The count of this clone is one. J is TRBJ2-4 and V is TRBV5-8; D unresolved. The CDR3 spans 16 residues. V lost 0 bases, J lost 1 base, and 11 bases lay in between. Germline V gene data show CDR1 as SGHTS and CDR2 as YDEGEE. The CDR3, as DNA: TGTGCCAGCAGCTTGGAGGCGCTCGGGGCCAAAAACATTCAGTACTTC. It specifies CASSLEALGAKNIQYF.

This chain links TRBV11-3 with TRBJ2-5; 7 bases fit TRBD1. Per germline, CDR1 SGHNT and CDR2 YENEEA. V lost 5 bases to trimming and J lost 2 bases; unmatched junction nucleotides: 2. The CDR3 runs to 13 residues. This CDR3 is CASSTGQQETQYF. The CDR3 DNA reads as TGTGCCAGCAGCACGGGACAGCAAGAGACCCAGTACTTC.

The chain joins TRBV2 to TRBJ2-7; 11 positions match TRBD1. With V trimmed by 10 bases and J by 6 bases, 11 bases remained unmatched. The germline V gene has CDR1 SNHLY and CDR2 FYNNEI. The CDR3 runs to 14 residues. The CDR3 here is CATRGGTGGGEQYF. Here the CDR3 DNA reads TGTGCCACCAGGGGGGGGACAGGGGGTGGCGAGCAGTACTTC.

The chain is built from TRBV6-5 and TRBJ2-7; 11 bases agree with TRBD1. Germline V gene lookup returns CDR1 MNHEY and CDR2 SVGAGI. CDR3 length: 13 residues. Trimming at V came to 11 bases and at J to 3 bases, leaving 6 bases not matched to a gene. This chain's CDR3 is CAGGQGGNYEQYF. CDR3 DNA: TGTGCCGGGGGACAGGGGGGGAACTACGAGCAGTACTTC.

This sequence joins TRBV10-3 and TRBJ1-2, with TRBD1 matching over 10 bases. V gave up 2 bases and J gave up 12 bases; unmatched junction bases: 6. There are 13 residues in the CDR3. Germline CDR1 is ENHRY and CDR2 is SYGVKD. CDR3 in DNA: TGTGCCATCAGTGAGGGCGACAGGGGGCGAAACACCTTC. It yields the protein CAISEGDRGRNTF.

The V call is TRBV27, the J call TRBJ2-1, with 10 bases aligning to TRBD1. Unmatched junction bases numbered 10, after V lost 6 bases and J lost 8 bases. Germline values: CDR1 MNHEY, CDR2 SMNVEV (reference sequence). This CDR3 contains 15 residues. The CDR3 sequence is CASRKPGQGSYEQFF. CDR3 in DNA: TGTGCCAGCAGGAAACCGGGACAGGGGAGCTATGAGCAGTTCTTC.

The chain joins TRBV6-1 to TRBJ1-6; 11 bases are a match to TRBD1. V lost 3 bases to trimming and J lost 10 bases; unmatched junction nucleotides: 8. CDR1 MNHNS and CDR2 SASEGT come from the germline V gene. This CDR3 contains 16 residues. In nucleotides, the CDR3 is TGTGCCAGCAGTGATATCCAGGACAGGGGGCGGTCACCCCTCCACTTT. Translated: CASSDIQDRGRSPLHF.

J is TRBJ1-5 and V is TRBV2; possibly TRBD1 for D (5 bases). This CDR3 has 16 amino acids. Trimming shortened V by 4 bases and J by 2 bases, and 15 bases separated the two germline ends. CDR1 and CDR2 (germline): SNHLY, FYNNEI. The CDR3, as DNA: TGTGCCAGCAGTGTAGGCAGGGTGAGAGGCAATCAGCCCCAGCATTTT. Protein product: CASSVGRVRGNQPQHF.

V usage is TRBV27 and J usage is TRBJ2-1, with D possibly being TRBD2 (5 bases). Trimming took off 6 bases at V and 0 bases at J, with 12 bases between the two ends. The V gene's germline CDR1 is MNHEY and CDR2 SMNVEV (reference sequence). The CDR3 totals 15 residues. Here the CDR3 DNA reads TGTGCCAGCAGGCAGAGGGTCGACTCCTACAATGAGCAGTTCTTC. This encodes CASRQRVDSYNEQFF.

This chain joins TRBV2 and TRBJ1-5; tentative D call: TRBD1 (6 bases). This CDR3 is 16 amino acids long. Germline V gives CDR1 SNHLY, CDR2 FYNNEI. The ends were cut back, 6 bases at V and 3 bases at J, with 18 bases in the middle. The CDR3 loop reads CASRPNKRQVNQPQHF. CDR3 DNA sequence: TGTGCCAGCAGGCCAAACAAACGACAGGTCAATCAGCCCCAGCATTTT.

The chain employs TRBV10-1 and TRBJ1-1; weak D call: TRBD1 (6 bases). Germline V gene sequence: CDR1 WNHNN, CDR2 SYGVQD (reference sequence). The CDR3 is 15 residues long. V lost 3 bases to trimming and J lost 0 bases, with 11 bases between them. For the CDR3, the DNA is TGCGCCAGCAGTGACGGGGGGGCAGTGAACACTGAAGCTTTCTTT. It is translated as CASSDGGAVNTEAFF.

The chain combines TRBV11-2 with TRBJ1-5; weak D call: TRBD1 (5 bases). This CDR3 is 14 amino acids long. V gave up 3 bases and J gave up 5 bases, with 11 bases separating them. Germline CDR1 SGHAT, CDR2 FQNNGV. CDR3 in amino acids: CASSFGGGDQPQHF. In nucleotides, the CDR3 is TGTGCCAGCAGCTTTGGGGGAGGGGATCAGCCCCAGCATTTT.

This chain connects TRBV3-1 (or the pseudogene TRBV3-2) to TRBJ1-5; weak D call: TRBD1 (6 bases). The CDR3 is 15 amino acids. Germline V CDR1 and CDR2: LGHDT, YNNKEL (reference sequence). V was shortened by 4 bases and J by 2 bases, with 12 bases between the two germline ends. CDR3 DNA sequence: TGTGCCAGCAGCCCCCGGGCAGGGGGCAATCAGCCCCAGCATTTT. Protein sequence: CASSPRAGGNQPQHF.

This chain links TRBV7-8 with TRBJ1-1; D ambiguous. This CDR3 contains 13 residues. Germline V gene lookup returns CDR1 SGHVS and CDR2 FQNEAQ. V gave up 2 bases and J gave up 4 bases, with 8 bases separating them. In DNA form, the CDR3 reads TGTGCCAGCAGCTTATCGGAGGGCACTGAAGCTTTCTTT. It translates to CASSLSEGTEAFF.

The genes are TRBV28 and TRBJ1-2; 10 bases fit TRBD1. The junction had 5 bases not matched to a gene; V was cut back by 5 bases and J by 5 bases. The CDR3 covers 14 residues. Germline V CDR1 and CDR2: MDHEN, SYDVKM. This chain's CDR3 is CASSIDRGLYGYTF. The CDR3, as DNA: TGTGCCAGCAGTATAGACAGGGGGCTGTATGGCTACACCTTC.

The chain carries TRBV2 and TRBJ1-6, with D unresolved. Germline V gene sequence: CDR1 SNHLY, CDR2 FYNNEI. The ends were cut back, 1 base at V and 7 bases at J, with 5 bases in the middle. This CDR3 spans 13 amino acids. CDR3 protein: CASSEGANSPLHF. In DNA, the CDR3 is TGTGCCAGCAGTGAAGGGGCGAATTCACCCCTCCACTTT.

This clone has a single count. The rearrangement uses TRBV5-1 and TRBJ2-7; 9 bases match TRBD1. The CDR3 is made up of 15 amino acids. The V segment lost 2 bases and the J segment 2 bases; nucleotides outside the gene matches: 5. Germline values: CDR1 SGHRS, CDR2 YFSETQ. Written as DNA, the CDR3 is TGCGCCAGCAGCTTCGGACAGGGGACAACCTACGAGCAGTACTTC. Amino acid sequence: CASSFGQGTTYEQYF.

The chain recombines TRBV9 with TRBJ2-7; TRBD1 matches at 10 bases. V lost 2 bases, J lost 2 bases, and 4 bases stayed unmatched. Germline V gene sequence: CDR1 SGDLS, CDR2 YYNGEE. This CDR3 comprises 15 residues. The CDR3 sequence: CASSVGTGVTYEQYF. The DNA for the CDR3 is TGTGCCAGCAGCGTCGGGACAGGGGTAACCTACGAGCAGTACTTC.

The genes are TRBV5-1 and TRBJ2-7, with a tentative D call TRBD2 (5 bases). Per germline, CDR1 SGHRS and CDR2 YFSETQ. Trimming pared 1 base from V and 5 bases from J, leaving 16 bases between. CDR3 size: 15 residues. CDR3: CASSLRGKGWDEQYF. In DNA form, the CDR3 reads TGCGCCAGCAGCTTGCGGGGAAAAGGTTGGGACGAGCAGTACTTC.

Only one count was recorded for this clone. The CDR3 sequence: CASSPLQEGPYEQYF. Written as DNA, the CDR3 is TGTGCCAGCAGCCCGCTTCAAGAGGGTCCTTACGAGCAGTACTTC. V gene TRBV5-5 combines with J gene TRBJ2-7, with D perhaps TRBD2 (5 bases). CDR1 is SGHKS, CDR2 YYEKEE, per germline (reference sequence). The V end lost 4 bases, the J end lost 4 bases, and 18 bases lay between the germline ends. This CDR3 is built from 15 residues.

The rearrangement uses TRBV6-4 and TRBJ2-1; D gene ambiguous. Germline values: CDR1 MRHNA, CDR2 SNTAGT. Between the trimmed V and J ends, which lost 2 bases and 5 bases, there was a span of 13 bases. The CDR3 loop spans 15 amino acids. The chain's CDR3 is CASSDTYTDNNEQFF. In nucleotides, the CDR3 is TGTGCCAGCAGTGACACTTACACAGACAACAATGAGCAGTTCTTC.